This T cell receptor beta chain derives from a study of a mutant IDH1 vaccine in newly diagnosed glioma. Study-level information: Every participant had undergone radiotherapy, temozolomide, or both before, and most underwent both.

In its sample, this clone was seen a few times. Antigen specificity is unknown. Between the trimmed V and J ends, which lost 6 bases and 10 bases, there was a span of 19 bases. Germline CDR1 reads MNHNS; CDR2 reads SASEGT. This CDR3 is 14 amino acids long. Measured with immunoSEQ multiplex PCR; TCRdb has only the in-frame clones, and not every one. The profile shows 25,000 to 35,000 clones, around 80% of them singletons. The sample's time point: week 23, last vaccination. The study gave 300 ug of mutant IDH1 20-mer peptide per vaccine dose, with topical imiquimod. This sequence originates from a woman aged 18-29 years with glioma. The chain joins TRBV6-1 to TRBJ2-1, with D perhaps matching TRBD1 or TRBD2 (5 bases each). The source was PBMCs, collected from a glioma patient whose treatment included an IDH1 peptide vaccine. CDR3 DNA: TGTGCCAGCAGCAGGCCGTCGTCCCGGGACGAGCAGTTCTTC. It translates to CASSRPSSRDEQFF.